What follows are 6 T cell receptor beta chains derived from one specimen sequenced in a study of cytotoxic CD8 clonotypes in ibrutinib-treated CLL. TCRdb keeps only in-frame clones here, not all; method: immunoSEQ multiplex PCR. The table lists roughly 160,000 clones, approximately 77% of them singletons, with about 2.1% in the top ten. Sequencing was performed on PBMCs, taken after 12 months of ibrutinib treatment. These receptors all stem from a human donor with chronic lymphocytic leukemia.

The genes are TRBV6-5 and TRBJ1-5; D unresolved. Looked up from germline, CDR1 is MNHEY and CDR2 is SVGAGI. V lost 6 bases, J lost 0 bases, and 12 bases lay in between. The CDR3 covers 15 residues. The DNA of the CDR3 is TGTGCCAGCAGGCCGACGTCTACTAGCAATCAGCCCCAGCATTTT. Translated: CASRPTSTSNQPQHF.

V usage is TRBV6-5 and J usage is TRBJ1-2, with 7 bases lining up with TRBD1. The germline gives CDR1 MNHEY, CDR2 SVGAGI. The CDR3 spans 13 residues. J was trimmed by 7 bases and V by 5 bases; bases with no gene match: 7. CDR3 sequence reads: CASSPTGDGGYTF. The CDR3, as DNA: TGTGCCAGCAGTCCTACAGGGGACGGTGGCTACACCTTC.

This clone has at least ten counts. The chain is built from TRBV4-1 and TRBJ2-7, with 8 bases identical to TRBD1. Germline CDR1 is MGHRA and CDR2 is YSYEKL. The CDR3 totals 14 residues. V trimming: 4 bases; J trimming: 7 bases; junction bases outside the gene matches: 9. The CDR3 DNA is TGCGCCAGCAGCCGGGTCAGGGGGCCGGGGGAGCAGTACTTC. This translates into CASSRVRGPGEQYF.

The gene calls are TRBV4-2 and TRBJ1-2, with TRBD1 identical over 8 bases. V was clipped by 5 bases and J by 5 bases; unmatched bases: 10. This CDR3 spans 15 amino acids. Per the germline V gene, CDR1 is LGHNA and CDR2 is YNFKEQ. In DNA form, the CDR3 reads TGTGCCAGCAGCTCCCACAGGGGGAGAGGGTATGGCTACACCTTC. Its protein is CASSSHRGRGYGYTF.

The chain combines TRBV7-8 with TRBJ2-2; the D gene is possibly TRBD2 (6 bases). Trimming shortened V by 8 bases and J by 6 bases, and 13 bases separated the two germline ends. The CDR3 covers 13 residues. Germline CDR1 and CDR2: SGHVS and FQNEAQ. The chain's CDR3 is CASLTSHAGELFF. The CDR3 region has the DNA TGTGCCAGCCTAACTAGCCATGCCGGGGAGCTGTTTTTT.

The chain has TRBV7-2 and TRBJ2-3, with 7 bases lining up with TRBD2. V shed 3 bases and J 3 bases; nucleotides not matched to a gene: 0. Germline V CDR1 and CDR2: SGHTA, FQGNSA. The CDR3 has 13 amino acids. This CDR3 is CASSFSGTDTQYF. DNA for the CDR3: TGTGCCAGCAGCTTTAGCGGGACAGATACGCAGTATTTT.